A single T cell receptor beta chain is shown here with its context. The sample belongs to a study of blood T cell repertoires in COVID-19. Across the study: The origin of the acute and convalescent COVID-19 samples was the United States, Italy and Spain.

Germline lookup yields CDR1 LNHDA and CDR2 SQIVND (reference sequence). Trimming took 3 bases from V and 2 from J, leaving 13 bases between them. This CDR3 comprises 15 residues. The data were produced by immunoSEQ multiplex PCR, yet TCRdb's version contains in-frame clones alone and is incomplete. This table holds approximately 150,000 clones, 87% found once. This sequence joins TRBV19 and TRBJ2-5; D is ambiguous. The sample taken for sequencing was peripheral blood. This receptor was obtained from a woman in her forties or fifties with acute or convalescent COVID-19. The CDR3 sequence: CASSISGRNQETQYF. The CDR3, as DNA: TGTGCCAGTAGTATTTCTGGCCGTAATCAAGAGACCCAGTACTTC.